This TCR beta chain was identified during a study of blood T cell repertoires in COVID-19. On the study more broadly: Sites across the United States, Italy and Spain contributed samples from acute and convalescent COVID-19. T cells, B-cell-depleted T cells, or PBMCs provided the cDNA or gDNA that served as material.

Authors' methods: Reference gene primer amplification yielded estimated nucleated cell counts. TCRdb's table, derived via immunoSEQ multiplex PCR, lists solely in-frame clones and lacks some. The V and J calls and the clone size are those of that table, but D and trimming were determined from the DNA. In the table there are about 130,000 clones, roughly 83% of which are singletons. The clonotype was recovered from a woman between 50 and 59 years old with acute or convalescent COVID-19. The sequenced material came from peripheral blood.

CDR3 residues: CASSPGDSSYEQYF. CDR3 coding DNA: TGCGCCAGCAGCCCGGGAGACTCTTCCTACGAGCAGTACTTC. The gene calls are TRBV5-1 and TRBJ2-7; tentative D call: TRBD2 (6 bases). The ends were cut back, 4 bases at V and 1 base at J, with 12 bases in the middle. Germline CDR1 is SGHRS and CDR2 is YFSETQ. The CDR3 is 14 residues long.